Below are 20 T cell receptor beta chains sequenced from a single sample in a study of a mutant IDH1 vaccine in newly diagnosed glioma. Method: immunoSEQ multiplex PCR; TCRdb's copy keeps in-frame clones and lacks some. The profile shows approximately 32,000 clones, around 90% of them singletons. These receptors have no known antigen. This sample's time point: week 47, end of study. Each dose delivered 300 ug of mutant IDH1 20-mer peptide subcutaneously with imiquimod. The input for sequencing was PBMCs, taken from a glioma patient whose treatment included an IDH1 peptide vaccine. The receptors derive from a middle-aged man with glioma.

The chain uses TRBV5-8 and TRBJ2-7; D unresolved. This CDR3 spans 16 amino acids. V gave up 4 bases and J gave up 2 bases, with 19 bases separating them. Germline V lookup: CDR1 SGHTS, CDR2 YDEGEE. The CDR3 protein is CASSPLKGQLAYEQYF. The CDR3 DNA sequence: TGTGCCAGCAGCCCTTTGAAGGGCCAGTTGGCCTACGAGCAGTACTTC.

The chain carries TRBV25-1 and TRBJ2-1, with 8 bases aligning to TRBD2. CDR1 and CDR2 (germline): MGHDK, SYGVNS. Trimming at V came to 10 bases and at J to 4 bases, leaving 9 bases not matched to a gene. The CDR3 has 14 amino acids. For the CDR3, the DNA is TGTGCCACAAAGAGCGGGAGTGCGTACAATGAGCAGTTCTTC. Protein product: CATKSGSAYNEQFF.

The rearrangement uses TRBV7-9 and TRBJ2-1; the D gene is possibly TRBD2 (6 bases). Trimming took off 6 bases at V and 6 bases at J, with 15 bases between the two ends. Germline V gene sequence: CDR1 SEHNR, CDR2 FQNEAQ (reference sequence). This CDR3 is 14 amino acids long. This CDR3 reads CASRGPGDRNEQFF. The CDR3 nucleotides read TGTGCCAGCAGGGGACCGGGGGACCGCAATGAGCAGTTCTTC.

This clone was found a few times. The chain couples TRBV19 to TRBJ1-5, with a possible D match to TRBD1 (6 bases). Germline assignment: CDR1 LNHDA and CDR2 SQIVND (reference sequence). CDR3 length: 15 residues. V was pared by 4 bases and J by 0 bases, with 10 bases between. The CDR3 spells CASSTGQNSNQPQHF. The CDR3 DNA follows: TGTGCCAGTAGTACGGGACAAAATAGCAATCAGCCCCAGCATTTT.

In its sample, this clone was seen once. The genes are TRBV5-6 and TRBJ2-3, with 7 positions matching TRBD1. The germline CDR1 and CDR2 sequences are SGHDT and YYEEEE. With 4 bases clipped from V and 2 bases from J, the junction kept 7 bases outside the gene matches. This CDR3 has 15 residues. This CDR3 reads CASSRFRGFTDTQYF. As DNA, the CDR3 is TGTGCCAGCAGCCGGTTCAGGGGGTTCACAGATACGCAGTATTTT.

V gene TRBV15 combines with J gene TRBJ2-2; a weak D match, TRBD1 (8 bases). CDR3 length: 15 residues. Germline lookup yields CDR1 LNHNV and CDR2 YYDKDF (reference sequence). Trimming stripped 5 bases from V and 5 bases from J, with 15 bases between. CDR3 DNA sequence: TGTGCCACCAGCCAAAAACAGGGGGGGACCGGGGAGCTGTTTTTT. It specifies CATSQKQGGTGELFF.

In DNA form, the CDR3 reads TGTGCCAGCAGCCTAGGGAGGGTTACCGGGGAGCTGTTTTTT. This sequence encodes CASSLGRVTGELFF. J is TRBJ2-2 and V is TRBV7-2; 7 nucleotides line up with TRBD2. From germline, CDR1 is SGHTA and CDR2 FQGNSA. This CDR3 region has 14 residues. Unmatched junction bases numbered 5, after V lost 5 bases and J lost 5 bases.

J is TRBJ1-1 and V is TRBV19; D is possibly TRBD1 (6 bases). The length of the CDR3 is 14 residues. The V gene's germline CDR1 is LNHDA and CDR2 SQIVND (reference sequence). V gave up 3 bases and J gave up 5 bases, with 13 bases separating them. DNA of the CDR3: TGTGCCAGTAGTATCGGGGGGGCTCGGACTGAAGCTTTCTTT. Protein sequence: CASSIGGARTEAFF.

This chain uses TRBV27 with TRBJ2-5; a weak D match, TRBD2 (6 bases). The CDR3 runs 15 residues. The V and J ends lost 3 bases and 5 bases respectively, with 16 bases between them. The germline CDR1 and CDR2 sequences are MNHEY and SMNVEV (reference sequence). The CDR3 nucleotides read TGTGCCAGCAGTTTCGGAGGGGATTGGGGGGAGACCCAGTACTTC. The encoded protein is CASSFGGDWGETQYF.

V gene TRBV5-1 combines with J gene TRBJ1-2; 11 nucleotides align to TRBD1. The CDR3 spans 16 residues. V lost 5 bases and J lost 1; bases outside the gene matches: 7. Germline assignment: CDR1 SGHRS and CDR2 YFSETQ. Written as DNA, the CDR3 is TGCGCCAGCAGGCCCGGGACAGGGGGTGGTAACTATGGCTACACCTTC. Translating gives CASRPGTGGGNYGYTF.

The chain couples TRBV7-6 to TRBJ2-6, with D possibly matching TRBD1 (5 bases). The CDR3 consists of 19 residues. Trimming left V 2 bases short and J 4 bases short, with 21 bases between. CDR1 SGHVS and CDR2 FNYEAQ come from the germline V gene. The CDR3 sequence: CASSLNTAKGALGANVLTF. DNA for the CDR3: TGTGCCAGCAGCTTAAATACGGCAAAAGGGGCGTTAGGGGCCAACGTCCTGACTTTC.

The chain has TRBV6-1 and TRBJ1-1; D perhaps matches TRBD1 (5 bases). The CDR3 spans 13 residues. Trimming cost V 7 bases and J 2 bases, with 11 bases left between them. The germline gives CDR1 MNHNS, CDR2 SASEGT. The CDR3, as DNA: TGTGCCAGCACGACAGTGGGAAACACTGAAGCTTTCTTT. It is translated as CASTTVGNTEAFF.

This clone was seen once. The chain links TRBV28 to TRBJ1-2, with 10 positions matching TRBD1. This CDR3 is 14 amino acids long. Germline V gene data show CDR1 as MDHEN and CDR2 as SYDVKM. Unmatched junction bases numbered 5, after V lost 4 bases and J lost 6 bases. The DNA of the CDR3 is TGTGCCAGCAGTTCACACGGGACAGGGGATGGCTACACCTTC. Protein product: CASSSHGTGDGYTF.

The V gene is TRBV7-9, the J gene TRBJ2-5; possible D gene TRBD2, 6 bases. CDR3 length: 15 residues. Trimming took 4 bases from V and 5 from J, leaving 17 bases between them. Per germline, CDR1 SEHNR and CDR2 FQNEAQ (reference sequence). The CDR3 protein is CASSSGGGSKETQYF. The CDR3 DNA follows: TGTGCCAGCAGCTCTGGTGGAGGGAGCAAGGAGACCCAGTACTTC.

This chain uses TRBV19 with TRBJ1-2; D gene uncertain. The germline gives CDR1 LNHDA, CDR2 SQIVND (reference sequence). The CDR3 is 13 amino acids. The V gene lost 5 bases and the J gene lost 3 bases, with 10 bases spanning the gap. CDR3 sequence (DNA): TGTGCCAGTAGTCCGGGCCCCGACTATGGCTACACCTTC. It encodes CASSPGPDYGYTF.

The genes are TRBV5-4 and TRBJ2-1, with a possible D match to TRBD2 (6 bases). Germline V gene sequence: CDR1 SGHNT, CDR2 YYREEE (reference sequence). This CDR3 has 14 residues. V was shortened by 4 bases and J by 2 bases, with 10 bases between the two germline ends. CDR3 nucleotides: TGTGCCAGCAGCCCCCCGGGGGCCTACAATGAGCAGTTCTTC. This gives the protein CASSPPGAYNEQFF.

The chain uses TRBV6-7 and TRBJ2-5, with a possible D match to TRBD1 (7 bases). TRBV6-7 is identified as an open reading frame with a role that is uncertain. The germline V and J ends were trimmed by 0 bases and 5 bases, with 10 bases remaining between them. The CDR3 extends over 14 amino acids. CDR3 coding DNA: TGTGCCAGCAGTTACTCCCCAGGGGGGGAGACCCAGTACTTC. Protein product: CASSYSPGGETQYF.

The gene calls are TRBV18 and TRBJ2-1; no definite D call. The V gene lost 0 bases and the J gene lost 4 bases, with 13 bases spanning the gap. Germline loops: CDR1 KGHSH, CDR2 LQKENI. CDR3 length: 16 residues. The CDR3 DNA reads as TGTGCCAGCTCACCACCGGGTCAGGTGAAATACAATGAGCAGTTCTTC. This codes for CASSPPGQVKYNEQFF.

J is TRBJ2-1 and V is TRBV4-1; 9 bases are shared with TRBD1. Germline CDR1 is MGHRA and CDR2 is YSYEKL. The CDR3 loop spans 17 amino acids. V lost 4 bases, J lost 7 bases, and 14 bases stayed unmatched. CDR3 coding DNA: TGCGCCAGCAGCCGTGGAAAGCCGGGACAGGGAGGGAATGAGCAGTTCTTC. Its protein product is CASSRGKPGQGGNEQFF.

The V call is TRBV10-1, the J call TRBJ2-2; weak D call: TRBD1 (6 bases). The CDR3 runs to 14 residues. The germline V gene has CDR1 WNHNN and CDR2 SYGVQD (reference sequence). The ends were cut back, 3 bases at V and 7 bases at J, with 12 bases in the middle. CDR3 sequence (DNA): TGCGCCAGCAGTGACAACAGGGAGAGCGGGGAGCTGTTTTTT. It specifies CASSDNRESGELFF.